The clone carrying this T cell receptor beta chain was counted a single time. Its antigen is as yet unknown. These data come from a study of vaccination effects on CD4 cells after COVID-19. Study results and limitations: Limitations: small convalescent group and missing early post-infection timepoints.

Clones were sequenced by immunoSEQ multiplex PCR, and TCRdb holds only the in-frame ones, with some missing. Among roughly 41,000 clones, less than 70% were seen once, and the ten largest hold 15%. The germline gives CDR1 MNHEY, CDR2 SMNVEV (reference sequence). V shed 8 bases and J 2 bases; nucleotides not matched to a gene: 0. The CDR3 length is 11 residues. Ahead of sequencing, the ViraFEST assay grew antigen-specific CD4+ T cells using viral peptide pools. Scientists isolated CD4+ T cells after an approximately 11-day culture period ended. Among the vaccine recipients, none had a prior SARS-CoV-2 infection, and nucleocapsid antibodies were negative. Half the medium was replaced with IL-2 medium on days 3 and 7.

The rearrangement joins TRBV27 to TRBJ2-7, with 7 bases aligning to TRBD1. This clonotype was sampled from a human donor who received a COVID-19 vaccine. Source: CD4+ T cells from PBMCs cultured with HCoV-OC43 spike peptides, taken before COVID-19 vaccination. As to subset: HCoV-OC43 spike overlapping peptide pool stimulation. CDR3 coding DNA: TGTGCCAGCGGGACAGCCTACGAGCAGTACTTC. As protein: CASGTAYEQYF.